The present T cell receptor (beta chain) was sequenced within a study of CD8 T cells in Susac syndrome. The multiple sclerosis controls were treatment-naive patients affected by stable or active relapsing-remitting disease. Negative isolation yielded CD4+ and CD8+ T cells, and FACS enriched TEMRA cells. Reverse transcription of about 0.45 to 1 ug RNA was carried out with random hexamers. Using its own MiXCR run on the immunoSEQ multiplex PCR reads, TCRdb lists one record per CDR3 protein. The sample holds around 300,000 distinct CDR3 sequences, 65% to 90% seen once. Specimen: CD8+ T cells from PBMCs. The receptor was isolated from a human donor with multiple sclerosis.

The CDR3 spells CASSYSLAGGPSGELFF. The CDR3 nucleotides read TGTGCCAGCAGCTATTCATTAGCGGGAGGGCCTTCCGGGGAGCTGTTTTTT. The chain couples TRBV6-5 to TRBJ2-2; TRBD2 matches at 11 bases. J gave up 6 bases and V 6 bases, and 12 bases lay outside the gene matches. Germline lookup yields CDR1 MNHEY and CDR2 SVGAGI. The CDR3 is 17 amino acids.